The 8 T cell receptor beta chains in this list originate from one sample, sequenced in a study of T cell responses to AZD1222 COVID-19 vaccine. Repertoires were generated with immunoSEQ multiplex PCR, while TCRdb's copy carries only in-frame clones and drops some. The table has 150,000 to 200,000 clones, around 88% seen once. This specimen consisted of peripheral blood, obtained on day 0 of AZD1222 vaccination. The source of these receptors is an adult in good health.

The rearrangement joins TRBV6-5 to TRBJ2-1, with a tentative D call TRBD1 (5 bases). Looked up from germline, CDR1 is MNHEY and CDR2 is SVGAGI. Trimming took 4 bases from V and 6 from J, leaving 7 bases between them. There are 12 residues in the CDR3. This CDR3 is CASSSRANEQFF. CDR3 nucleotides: TGTGCCAGCAGTTCCAGGGCCAATGAGCAGTTCTTC.

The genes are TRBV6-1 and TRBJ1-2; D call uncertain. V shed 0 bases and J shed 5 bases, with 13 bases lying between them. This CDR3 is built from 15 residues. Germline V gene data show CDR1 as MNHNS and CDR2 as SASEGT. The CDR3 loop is CASSEAGPNGYGYTF. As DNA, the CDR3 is TGTGCCAGCAGTGAAGCTGGACCCAACGGATATGGCTACACCTTC.

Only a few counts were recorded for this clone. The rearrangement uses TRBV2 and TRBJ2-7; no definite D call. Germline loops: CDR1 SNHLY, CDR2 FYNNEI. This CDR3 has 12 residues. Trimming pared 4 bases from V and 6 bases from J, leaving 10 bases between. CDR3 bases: TGTGCCAGCAGTGGATCCCTTACCGAGCAGTACTTC. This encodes CASSGSLTEQYF. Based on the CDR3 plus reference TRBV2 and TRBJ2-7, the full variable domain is EPEVTQTPSHQVTQMGQEVILRCVPISNHLYFYWYRQILGQKVEFLVSFYNNEISEKSEIFDDQFSVERPDGSNFTLKIRSTKLEDSAMYFCASSGSLTEQYFGPGTRLTVT.

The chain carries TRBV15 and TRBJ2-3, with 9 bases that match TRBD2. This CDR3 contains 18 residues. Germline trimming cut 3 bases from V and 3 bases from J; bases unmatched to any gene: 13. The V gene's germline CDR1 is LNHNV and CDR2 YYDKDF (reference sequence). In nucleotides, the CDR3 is TGTGCCACCAGCAGTGGGGTTGGCGGGAGGGCGCTAACAGATACGCAGTATTTT. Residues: CATSSGVGGRALTDTQYF.

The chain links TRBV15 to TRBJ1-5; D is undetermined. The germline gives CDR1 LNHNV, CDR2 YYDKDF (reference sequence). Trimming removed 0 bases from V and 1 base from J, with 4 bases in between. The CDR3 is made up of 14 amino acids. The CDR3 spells CATSRDRSNQPQHF. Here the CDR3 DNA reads TGTGCCACCAGCAGAGATAGGAGCAATCAGCCCCAGCATTTT. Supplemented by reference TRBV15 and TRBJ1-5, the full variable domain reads DAMVIQNPRYQVTQFGKPVTLSCSQTLNHNVMYWYQQKSSQAPKLLFHYYDKDFNNEADTPDNFQSRRPNTSFCFLDIRSPGLGDTAMYLCATSRDRSNQPQHFGDGTRLSIL.

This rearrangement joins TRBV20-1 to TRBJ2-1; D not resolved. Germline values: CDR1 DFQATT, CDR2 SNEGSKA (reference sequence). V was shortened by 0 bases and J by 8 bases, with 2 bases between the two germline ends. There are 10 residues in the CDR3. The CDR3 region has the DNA TGCAGTGCTAGAGACTATGAGCAGTTCTTC. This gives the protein CSARDYEQFF.

Written as DNA, the CDR3 is TGTGCCAGCAGCTTATCTAGCGGGGCCATCTACGAGCAGTACTTC. Protein sequence: CASSLSSGAIYEQYF. V and J are TRBV11-1 and TRBJ2-7; 9 bases agree with TRBD2. Germline CDR1 reads SGHAT; CDR2 reads FQDESV (reference sequence). This CDR3 comprises 15 residues. Trimming cost V 2 bases and J 3 bases; bases outside gene matches: 5.

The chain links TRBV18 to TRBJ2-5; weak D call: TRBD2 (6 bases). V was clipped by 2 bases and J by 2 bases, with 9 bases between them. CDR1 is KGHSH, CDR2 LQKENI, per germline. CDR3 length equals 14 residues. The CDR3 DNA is TGTGCCAGCTCACCAGTAGCGGTACAAGAGACCCAGTACTTC. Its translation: CASSPVAVQETQYF. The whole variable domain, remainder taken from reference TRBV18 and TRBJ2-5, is NAGVMQNPRHLVRRRGQEARLRCSPMKGHSHVYWYRQLPEEGLKFMVYLQKENIIDESGMPKERFSAEFPKEGPSILRIQQVVRGDSAAYFCASSPVAVQETQYFGPGTRLLVL.